The TCR beta chain under discussion was sequenced for a study of blood T cell repertoires in COVID-19. At the level of the study: Samples representing acute and convalescent COVID-19 were sourced from the United States, Italy and Spain.

Methods used by the authors: Reference gene primer amplification in the assay estimated nucleated cell counts. Some clones are missing from TCRdb's copy, which holds only in-frame ones; the method was immunoSEQ multiplex PCR. Clone size and V and J calls were adopted from that table, with D and trimming inferred from the DNA. In the table there are over 150,000 clones, over 80% of which are singletons. CDR3 length: 15 amino acids. Germline V CDR1 and CDR2: MRHNA, SNTAGT. The V and J ends lost 4 bases and 9 bases, in that order; junction bases with no gene match: 7. The chain joins TRBV6-4 to TRBJ1-6, with TRBD1 matching over 9 bases. The receptor comes from an older woman with acute or convalescent COVID-19. Sequences were obtained from peripheral blood. CDR3 loop: CASSALGQGGSPLHF. The CDR3 nucleotides are TGTGCCAGCAGTGCCTTGGGACAGGGTGGTTCACCCCTCCACTTT.